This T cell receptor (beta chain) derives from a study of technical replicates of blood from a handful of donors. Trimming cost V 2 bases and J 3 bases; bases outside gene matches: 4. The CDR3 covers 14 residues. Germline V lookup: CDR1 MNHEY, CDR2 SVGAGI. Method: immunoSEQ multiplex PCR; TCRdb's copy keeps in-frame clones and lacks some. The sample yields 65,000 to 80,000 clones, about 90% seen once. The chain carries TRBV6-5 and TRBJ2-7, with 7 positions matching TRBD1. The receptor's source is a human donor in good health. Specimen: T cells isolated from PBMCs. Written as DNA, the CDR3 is TGTGCCAGCAGTTACGACAGGGATGTCTACGAGCAGTACTTC. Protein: CASSYDRDVYEQYF.